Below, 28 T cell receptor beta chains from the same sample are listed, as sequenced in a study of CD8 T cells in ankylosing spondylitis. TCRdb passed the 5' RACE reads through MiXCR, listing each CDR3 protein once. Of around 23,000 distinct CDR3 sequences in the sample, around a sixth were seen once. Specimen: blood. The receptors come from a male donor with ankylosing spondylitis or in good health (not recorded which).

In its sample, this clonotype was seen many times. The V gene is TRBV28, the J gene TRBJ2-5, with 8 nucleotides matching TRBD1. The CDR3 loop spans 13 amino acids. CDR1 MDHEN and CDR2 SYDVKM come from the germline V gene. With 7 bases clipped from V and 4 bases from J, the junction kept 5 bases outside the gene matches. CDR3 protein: CASTVGQGETQYF. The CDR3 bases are TGTGCCAGCACCGTCGGACAGGGAGAGACCCAGTACTTC. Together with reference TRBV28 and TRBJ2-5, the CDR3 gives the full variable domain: DVKVTQSSRYLVKRTGEKVFLECVQDMDHENMFWYRQDPGLGLRLIYFSYDVKMKEKGDIPEGYSVSREKKERFSLILESASTNQTSMYLCASTVGQGETQYFGPGTRLLVL.

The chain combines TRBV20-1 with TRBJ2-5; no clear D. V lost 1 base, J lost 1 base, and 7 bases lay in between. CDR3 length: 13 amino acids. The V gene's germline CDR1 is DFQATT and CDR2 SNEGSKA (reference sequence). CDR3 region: CSARGPGQETQYF. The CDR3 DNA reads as TGCAGTGCTAGAGGGCCGGGCCAAGAGACCCAGTACTTC.

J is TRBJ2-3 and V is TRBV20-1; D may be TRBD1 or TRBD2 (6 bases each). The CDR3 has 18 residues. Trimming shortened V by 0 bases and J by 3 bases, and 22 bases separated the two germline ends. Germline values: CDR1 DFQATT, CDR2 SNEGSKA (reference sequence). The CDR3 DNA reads TGCAGTGCTAGAGAGGAGCCCCCTTGGGGGGCCGGTACAGATACGCAGTATTTT. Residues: CSAREEPPWGAGTDTQYF.

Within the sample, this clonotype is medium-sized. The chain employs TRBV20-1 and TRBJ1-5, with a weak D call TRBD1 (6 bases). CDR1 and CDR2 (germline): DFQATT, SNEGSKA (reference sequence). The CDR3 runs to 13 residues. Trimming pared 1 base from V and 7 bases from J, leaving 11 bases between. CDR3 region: CSARVGGQQPQHF. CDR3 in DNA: TGCAGTGCTAGAGTTGGGGGCCAACAGCCCCAGCATTTT.

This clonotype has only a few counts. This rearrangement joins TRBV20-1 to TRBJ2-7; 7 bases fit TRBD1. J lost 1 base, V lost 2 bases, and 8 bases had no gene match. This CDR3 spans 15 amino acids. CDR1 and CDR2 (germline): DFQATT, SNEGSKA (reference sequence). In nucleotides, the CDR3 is TGCAGTGCTAGAAAGCACGGACAGGAGTCCTACGAGCAGTACTTC. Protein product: CSARKHGQESYEQYF.

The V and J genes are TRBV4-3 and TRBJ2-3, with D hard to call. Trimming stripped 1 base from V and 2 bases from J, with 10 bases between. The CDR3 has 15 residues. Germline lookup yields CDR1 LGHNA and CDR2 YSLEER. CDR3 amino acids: CASSQGTQVTDTQYF. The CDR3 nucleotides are TGCGCCAGCAGCCAAGGGACCCAGGTCACAGATACGCAGTATTTT.

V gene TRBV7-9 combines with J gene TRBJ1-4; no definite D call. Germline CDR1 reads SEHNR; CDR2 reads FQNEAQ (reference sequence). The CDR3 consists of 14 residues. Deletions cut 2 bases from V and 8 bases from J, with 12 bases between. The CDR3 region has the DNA TGTGCCAGCAGCTTAAGGGCGTCAGGAGAAAAACTGTTTTTT. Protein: CASSLRASGEKLFF.

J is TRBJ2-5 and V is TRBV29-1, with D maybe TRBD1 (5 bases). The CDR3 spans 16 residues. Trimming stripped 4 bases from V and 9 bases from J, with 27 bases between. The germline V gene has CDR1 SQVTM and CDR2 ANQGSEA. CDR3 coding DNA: TGCAGCGTTGTTGTGGGCAGGCAGGTGGCCCAACAGGCCCAGTACTTC. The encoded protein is CSVVVGRQVAQQAQYF.

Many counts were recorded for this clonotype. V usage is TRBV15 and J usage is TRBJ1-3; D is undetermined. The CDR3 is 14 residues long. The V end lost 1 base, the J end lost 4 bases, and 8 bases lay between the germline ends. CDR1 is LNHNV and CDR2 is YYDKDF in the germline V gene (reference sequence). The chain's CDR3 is CATSRGIEGNTIYF. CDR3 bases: TGTGCCACCAGCAGAGGTATCGAGGGAAACACCATATATTTT.

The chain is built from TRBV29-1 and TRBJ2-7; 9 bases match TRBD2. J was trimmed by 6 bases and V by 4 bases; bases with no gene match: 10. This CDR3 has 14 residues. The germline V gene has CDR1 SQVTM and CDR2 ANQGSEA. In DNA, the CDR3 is TGCAGCGTTGCGGAAGCGGGAGGAATACGCGAGCAGTACTTC. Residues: CSVAEAGGIREQYF.

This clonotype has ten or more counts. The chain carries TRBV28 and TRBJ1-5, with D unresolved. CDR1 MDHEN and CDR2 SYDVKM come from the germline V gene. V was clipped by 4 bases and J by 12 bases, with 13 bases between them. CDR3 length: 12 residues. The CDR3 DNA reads TGTGCCAGCAGTTCCTCATCTCTGGTCCAGCATTTT. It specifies CASSSSSLVQHF.

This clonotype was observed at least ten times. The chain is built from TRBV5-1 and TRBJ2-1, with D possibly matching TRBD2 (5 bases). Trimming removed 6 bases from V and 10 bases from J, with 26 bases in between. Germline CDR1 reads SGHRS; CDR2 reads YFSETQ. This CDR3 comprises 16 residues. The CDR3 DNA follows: TGCGCCAGCACTTTTGGGGAGAGGGCCAGAAGGGTAGAGCAGTTCTTC. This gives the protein CASTFGERARRVEQFF.

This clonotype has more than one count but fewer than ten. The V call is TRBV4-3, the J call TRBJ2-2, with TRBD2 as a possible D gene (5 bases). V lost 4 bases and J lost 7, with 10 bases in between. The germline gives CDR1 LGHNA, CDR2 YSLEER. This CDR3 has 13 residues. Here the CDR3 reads CASSPRGFGELFF. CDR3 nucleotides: TGCGCCAGCAGCCCACGGGGTTTCGGGGAGCTGTTTTTT.

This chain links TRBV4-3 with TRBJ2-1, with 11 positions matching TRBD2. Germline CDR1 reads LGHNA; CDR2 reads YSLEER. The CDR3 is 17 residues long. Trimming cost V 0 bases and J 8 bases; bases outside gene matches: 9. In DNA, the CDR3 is TGCGCCAGCAGCCAAGAGGATGGTAGCGGGGGGGCGGATGAGCAGTTCTTC. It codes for CASSQEDGSGGADEQFF.

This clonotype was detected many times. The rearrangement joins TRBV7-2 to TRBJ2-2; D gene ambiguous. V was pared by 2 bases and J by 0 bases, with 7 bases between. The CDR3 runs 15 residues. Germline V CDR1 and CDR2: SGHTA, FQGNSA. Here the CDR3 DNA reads TGTGCCAGCAGCTTATACGCAGCGAACACCGGGGAGCTGTTTTTT. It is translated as CASSLYAANTGELFF. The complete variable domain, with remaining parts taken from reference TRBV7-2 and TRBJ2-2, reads GAGVSQSPSNKVTEKGKDVELRCDPISGHTALYWYRQSLGQGLEFLIYFQGNSAPDKSGLPSDRFSAERTGGSVSTLTIQRTQQEDSAVYLCASSLYAANTGELFFGEGSRLTVL.

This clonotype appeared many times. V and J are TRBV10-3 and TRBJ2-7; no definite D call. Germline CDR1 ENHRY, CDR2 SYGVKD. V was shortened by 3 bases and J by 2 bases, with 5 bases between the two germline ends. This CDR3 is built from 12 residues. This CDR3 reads CAISEKPYEQYV. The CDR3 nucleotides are TGTGCCATCAGTGAAAAGCCCTACGAGCAGTACGTC.

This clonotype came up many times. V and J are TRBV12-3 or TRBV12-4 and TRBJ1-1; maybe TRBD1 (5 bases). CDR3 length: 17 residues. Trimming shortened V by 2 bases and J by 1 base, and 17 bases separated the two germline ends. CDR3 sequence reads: CASSLSGDLGGNTEAFF. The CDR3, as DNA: TGTGCCAGCAGTTTATCTGGGGACCTCGGGGGGAACACTGAAGCTTTCTTT.

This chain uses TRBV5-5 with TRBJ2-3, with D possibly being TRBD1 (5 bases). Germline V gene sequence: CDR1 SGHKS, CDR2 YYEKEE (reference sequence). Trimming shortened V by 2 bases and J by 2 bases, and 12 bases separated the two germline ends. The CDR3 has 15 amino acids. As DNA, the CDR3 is TGTGCCAGCAGCTTTGATGGACACCCCACAGATACGCAGTATTTT. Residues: CASSFDGHPTDTQYF.

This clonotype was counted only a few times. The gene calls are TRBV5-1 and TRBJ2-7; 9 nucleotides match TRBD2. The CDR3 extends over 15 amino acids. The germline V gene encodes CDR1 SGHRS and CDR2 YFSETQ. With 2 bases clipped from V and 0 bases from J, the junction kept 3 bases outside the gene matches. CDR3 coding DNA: TGCGCCAGCAGCTTAGCACTAGCGGGCTCCTACGAGCAGTACTTC. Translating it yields CASSLALAGSYEQYF.

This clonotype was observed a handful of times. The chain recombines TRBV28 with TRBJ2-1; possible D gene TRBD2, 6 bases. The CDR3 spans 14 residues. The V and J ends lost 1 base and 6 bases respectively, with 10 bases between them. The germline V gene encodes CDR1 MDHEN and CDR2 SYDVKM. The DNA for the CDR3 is TGTGCCAGCAGTTTATTAGTGGAGGGCAATGAGCAGTTCTTC. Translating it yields CASSLLVEGNEQFF.

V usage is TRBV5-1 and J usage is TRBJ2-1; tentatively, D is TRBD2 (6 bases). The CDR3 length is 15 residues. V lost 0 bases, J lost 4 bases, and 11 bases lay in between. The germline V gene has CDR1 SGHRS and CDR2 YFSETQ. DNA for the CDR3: TGCGCCAGCAGCTTGGTTACGGGGGATTACAATGAGCAGTTCTTC. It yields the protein CASSLVTGDYNEQFF. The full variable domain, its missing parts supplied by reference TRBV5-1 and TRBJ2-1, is KAGVTQTPRYLIKTRGQQVTLSCSPISGHRSVSWYQQTPGQGLQFLFEYFSETQRNKGNFPGRFSGRQFSNSRSEMNVSTLELGDSALYLCASSLVTGDYNEQFFGPGTRLTVL.

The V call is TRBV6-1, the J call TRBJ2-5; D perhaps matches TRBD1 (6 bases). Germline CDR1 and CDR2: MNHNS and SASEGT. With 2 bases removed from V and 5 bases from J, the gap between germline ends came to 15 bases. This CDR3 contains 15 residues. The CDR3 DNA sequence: TGTGCCAGCAGTGAACAGGGGACCAGAGACGAGACCCAGTACTTC. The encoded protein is CASSEQGTRDETQYF.

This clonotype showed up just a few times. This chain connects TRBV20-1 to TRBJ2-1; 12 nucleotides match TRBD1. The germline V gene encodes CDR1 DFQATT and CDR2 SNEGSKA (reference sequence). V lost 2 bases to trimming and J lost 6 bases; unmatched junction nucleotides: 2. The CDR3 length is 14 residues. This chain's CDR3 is CSARPGQGANEQFF. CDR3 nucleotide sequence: TGCAGTGCTAGACCGGGACAGGGGGCCAATGAGCAGTTCTTC.

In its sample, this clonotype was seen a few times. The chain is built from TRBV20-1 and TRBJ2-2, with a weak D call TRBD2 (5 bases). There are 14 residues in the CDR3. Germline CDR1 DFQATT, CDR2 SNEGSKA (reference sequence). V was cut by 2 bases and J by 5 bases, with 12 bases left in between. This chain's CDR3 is CSARPGLQTGELFF. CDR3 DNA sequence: TGCAGTGCTAGACCCGGACTGCAAACCGGGGAGCTGTTTTTT.

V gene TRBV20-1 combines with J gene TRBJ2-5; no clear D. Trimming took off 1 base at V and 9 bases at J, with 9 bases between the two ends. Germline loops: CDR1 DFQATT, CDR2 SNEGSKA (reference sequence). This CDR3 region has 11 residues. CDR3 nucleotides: TGCAGTGCTAGAGCCCGATGGGCCCAGTACTTC. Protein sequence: CSARARWAQYF.

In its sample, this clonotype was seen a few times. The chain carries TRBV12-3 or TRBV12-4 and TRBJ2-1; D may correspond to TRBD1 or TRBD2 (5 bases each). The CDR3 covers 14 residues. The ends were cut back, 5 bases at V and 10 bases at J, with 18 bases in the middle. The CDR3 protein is CASSDRDPKEEQFF. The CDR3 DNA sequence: TGTGCCAGCAGTGACCGGGACCCCAAGGAGGAGCAGTTCTTC.

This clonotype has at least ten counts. The CDR3 nucleotides read TGTGCCAGCAGTTTAGTCCAGGGGAATACCGGGGAGCTGTTTTTT. As protein: CASSLVQGNTGELFF. V is TRBV12-3 or TRBV12-4 and J is TRBJ2-2, with a weak D call TRBD1 (6 bases). Trimming left V 1 base short and J 5 bases short, with 11 bases between. The CDR3 length is 15 residues.

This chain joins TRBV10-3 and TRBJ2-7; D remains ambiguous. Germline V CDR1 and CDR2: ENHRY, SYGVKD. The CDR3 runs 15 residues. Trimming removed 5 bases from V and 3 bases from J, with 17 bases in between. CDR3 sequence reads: CAISSVTSDGYEQYF. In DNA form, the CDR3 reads TGTGCCATCAGTTCTGTTACCTCGGACGGCTACGAGCAGTACTTC.